The present TCR beta chain was sequenced within a study of T cells in tumors after PD-1 blockade. Study details: No patient had prior checkpoint blockade, systemic immunosuppression, or radiotherapy within 4 weeks.

Sequencing was performed with immunoSEQ multiplex PCR; in TCRdb, only in-frame clones are kept and a portion is missing. The table records fewer than 15,000 clones, over 75% of them present only once. The CDR3 sequence is 15 residues long. Germline-derived CDR1 and CDR2 are GTSNPN and SVGIG (reference sequence). Unmatched junction bases numbered 12, after V lost 3 bases and J lost 5 bases. The sequenced sample was PBMCs, obtained after anti-PD-1 treatment. The TCR originated in a human donor with basal cell carcinoma. The genes are TRBV30 and TRBJ2-5; TRBD2 aligns across 7 bases. CDR3 sequence reads: CAWRIAGLRLETQYF. CDR3 nucleotides: TGTGCCTGGAGAATAGCGGGCCTGCGATTGGAGACCCAGTACTTC.